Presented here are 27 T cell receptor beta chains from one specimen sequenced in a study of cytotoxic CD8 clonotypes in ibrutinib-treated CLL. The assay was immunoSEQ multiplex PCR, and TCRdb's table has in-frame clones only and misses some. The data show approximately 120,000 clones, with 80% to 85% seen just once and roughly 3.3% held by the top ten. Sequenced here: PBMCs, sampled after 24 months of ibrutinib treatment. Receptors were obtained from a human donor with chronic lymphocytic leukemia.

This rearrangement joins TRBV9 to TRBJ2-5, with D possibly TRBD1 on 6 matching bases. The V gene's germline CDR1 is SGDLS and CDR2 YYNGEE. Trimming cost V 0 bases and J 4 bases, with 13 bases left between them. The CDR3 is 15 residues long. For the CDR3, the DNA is TGTGCCAGCAGCGTAGTGGGGGCAGCAGGAGAGACCCAGTACTTC. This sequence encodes CASSVVGAAGETQYF.

CDR3 residues: CATSREGQGGETQYF. CDR3 bases: TGTGCCACCAGCAGAGAGGGACAGGGGGGAGAGACCCAGTACTTC. This rearrangement joins TRBV15 to TRBJ2-5, with 11 nucleotides matching TRBD1. V lost 0 bases, J lost 4 bases, and 1 base stayed unmatched. The V gene's germline CDR1 is LNHNV and CDR2 YYDKDF (reference sequence). This CDR3 spans 15 amino acids.

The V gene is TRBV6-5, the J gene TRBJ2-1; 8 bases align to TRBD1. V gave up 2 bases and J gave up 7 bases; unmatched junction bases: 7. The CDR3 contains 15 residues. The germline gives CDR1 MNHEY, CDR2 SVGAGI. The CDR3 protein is CASSYDSTGDNEQFF. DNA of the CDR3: TGTGCCAGCAGTTACGATTCGACAGGGGATAATGAGCAGTTCTTC.

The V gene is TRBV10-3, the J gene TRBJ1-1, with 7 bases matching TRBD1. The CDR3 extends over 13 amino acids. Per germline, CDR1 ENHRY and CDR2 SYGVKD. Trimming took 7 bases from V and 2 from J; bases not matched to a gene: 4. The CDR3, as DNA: TGTGCCATCACCCGGGACAGAAACACTGAAGCTTTCTTT. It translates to CAITRDRNTEAFF.

The chain's CDR3 is CASSLGQGADQPQHF. CDR3 nucleotide sequence: TGTGCCAGCAGCTTGGGGCAAGGGGCCGATCAGCCCCAGCATTTT. The J gene is TRBJ1-5, the V gene TRBV11-2; possibly TRBD1 for D (5 bases). V was clipped by 3 bases and J by 5 bases, with 14 bases between them. Germline V gives CDR1 SGHAT, CDR2 FQNNGV. The CDR3 runs to 15 residues.

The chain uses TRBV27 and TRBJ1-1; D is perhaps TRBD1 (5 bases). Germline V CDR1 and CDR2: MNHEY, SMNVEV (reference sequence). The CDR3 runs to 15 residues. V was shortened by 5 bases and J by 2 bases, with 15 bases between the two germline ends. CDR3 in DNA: TGTGCCAGCAGTAGGGGCTTACAGTTAAACACTGAAGCTTTCTTT. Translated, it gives CASSRGLQLNTEAFF.

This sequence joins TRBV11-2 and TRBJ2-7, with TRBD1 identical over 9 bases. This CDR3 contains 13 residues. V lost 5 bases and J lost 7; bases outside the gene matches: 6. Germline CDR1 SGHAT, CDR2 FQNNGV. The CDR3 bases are TGTGCCAGCAGCCAAACGGACAGGGGTGAGCAGTACTTC. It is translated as CASSQTDRGEQYF. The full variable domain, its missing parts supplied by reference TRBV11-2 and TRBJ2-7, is EAGVAQSPRYKIIEKRQSVAFWCNPISGHATLYWYQQILGQGPKLLIQFQNNGVVDDSQLPKDRFSAERLKGVDSTLKIQPAKLEDSAVYLCASSQTDRGEQYFGPGTRLTVT.

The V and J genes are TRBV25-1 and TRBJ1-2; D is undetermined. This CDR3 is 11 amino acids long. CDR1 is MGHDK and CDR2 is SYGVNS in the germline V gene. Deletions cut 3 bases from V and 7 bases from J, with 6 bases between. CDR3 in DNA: TGTGCCAGCAGTGATCCGGCTGGCTACACCTTC. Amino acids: CASSDPAGYTF.

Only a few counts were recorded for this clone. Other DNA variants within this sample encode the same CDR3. The CDR3 is CASSPDSSYEQYF. DNA for the CDR3: TGCGCCAGCAGCCCGGACTCCTCCTACGAGCAGTACTTC. The rearrangement joins TRBV5-1 to TRBJ2-7, with D possibly matching TRBD2 (5 bases). V lost 4 bases to trimming and J lost 0 bases, with 8 bases between them. The CDR3 loop spans 13 amino acids. In germline, CDR1 is SGHRS, CDR2 YFSETQ.

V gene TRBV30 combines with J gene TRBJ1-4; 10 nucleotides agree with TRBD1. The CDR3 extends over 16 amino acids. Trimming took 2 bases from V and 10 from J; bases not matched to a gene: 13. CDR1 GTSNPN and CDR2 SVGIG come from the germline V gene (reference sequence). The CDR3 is CAWSLPRQGAGRKLFF. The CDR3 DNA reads TGTGCCTGGAGTCTTCCTCGACAGGGGGCTGGCCGAAAACTGTTTTTT.

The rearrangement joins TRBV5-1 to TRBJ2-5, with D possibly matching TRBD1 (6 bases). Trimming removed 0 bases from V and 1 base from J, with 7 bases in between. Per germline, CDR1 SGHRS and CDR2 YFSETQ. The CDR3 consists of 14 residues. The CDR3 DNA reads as TGCGCCAGCAGCTTGGGGACAGCCCAAGAGACCCAGTACTTC. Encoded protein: CASSLGTAQETQYF.

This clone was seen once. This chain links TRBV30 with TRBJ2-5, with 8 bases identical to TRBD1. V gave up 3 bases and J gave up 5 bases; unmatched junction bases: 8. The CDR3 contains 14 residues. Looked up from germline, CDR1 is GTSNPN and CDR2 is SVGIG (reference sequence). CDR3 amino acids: CAWRSQGALETQYF. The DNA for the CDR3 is TGTGCCTGGAGGTCGCAGGGGGCCTTGGAGACCCAGTACTTC.

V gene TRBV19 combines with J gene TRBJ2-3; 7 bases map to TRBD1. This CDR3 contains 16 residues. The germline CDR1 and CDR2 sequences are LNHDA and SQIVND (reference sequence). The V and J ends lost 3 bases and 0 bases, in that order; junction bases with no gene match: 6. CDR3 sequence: CASSIWTGYSTDTQYF. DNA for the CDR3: TGTGCCAGTAGTATTTGGACAGGTTATAGCACAGATACGCAGTATTTT.

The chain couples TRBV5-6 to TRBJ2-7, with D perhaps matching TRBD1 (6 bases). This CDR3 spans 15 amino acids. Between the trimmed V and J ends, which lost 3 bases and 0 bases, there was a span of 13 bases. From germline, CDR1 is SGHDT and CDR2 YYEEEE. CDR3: CASSWGQRSSYEQYF. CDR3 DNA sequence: TGTGCCAGCAGCTGGGGGCAGAGGAGCTCCTACGAGCAGTACTTC.

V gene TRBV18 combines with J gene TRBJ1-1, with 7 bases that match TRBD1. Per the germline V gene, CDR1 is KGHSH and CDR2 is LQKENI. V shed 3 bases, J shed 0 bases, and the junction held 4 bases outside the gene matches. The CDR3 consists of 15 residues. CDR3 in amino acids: CASSPRTGMNTEAFF. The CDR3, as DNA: TGTGCCAGCTCACCCAGGACAGGTATGAACACTGAAGCTTTCTTT.

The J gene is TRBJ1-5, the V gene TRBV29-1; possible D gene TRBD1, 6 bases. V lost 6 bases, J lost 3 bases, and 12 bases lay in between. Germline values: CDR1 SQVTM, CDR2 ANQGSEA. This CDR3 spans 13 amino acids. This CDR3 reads CSVKTGNNQPQHF. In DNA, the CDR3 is TGCAGCGTGAAAACAGGGAACAATCAGCCCCAGCATTTT.

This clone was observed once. The CDR3 region is CASSPMRGFYGYTF. CDR3 in DNA: TGTGCCAGCAGCCCAATGAGGGGTTTCTATGGCTACACCTTC. The chain is built from TRBV28 and TRBJ1-2, with D perhaps TRBD1 (5 bases). CDR1 MDHEN and CDR2 SYDVKM come from the germline V gene. This CDR3 has 14 residues. Trimming pared 6 bases from V and 4 bases from J, leaving 15 bases between.

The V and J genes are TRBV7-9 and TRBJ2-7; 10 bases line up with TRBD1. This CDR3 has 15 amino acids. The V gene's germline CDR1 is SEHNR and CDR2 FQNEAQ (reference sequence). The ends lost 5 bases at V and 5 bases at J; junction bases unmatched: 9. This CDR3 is CASSTQRDRGHEQYF. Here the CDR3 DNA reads TGTGCCAGCAGCACGCAGCGGGACAGGGGACACGAGCAGTACTTC.

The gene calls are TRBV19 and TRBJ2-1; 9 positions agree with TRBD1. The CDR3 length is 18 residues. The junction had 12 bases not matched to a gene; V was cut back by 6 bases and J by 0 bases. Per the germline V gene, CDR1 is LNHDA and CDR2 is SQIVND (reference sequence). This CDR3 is CASSYRGPAKSSYNEQFF. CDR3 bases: TGTGCCAGTAGCTACAGGGGGCCCGCCAAAAGCTCCTACAATGAGCAGTTCTTC.

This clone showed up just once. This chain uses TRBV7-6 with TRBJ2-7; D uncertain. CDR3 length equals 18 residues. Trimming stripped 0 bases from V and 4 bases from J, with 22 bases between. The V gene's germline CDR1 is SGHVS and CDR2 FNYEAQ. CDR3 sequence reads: CASSLALGRRSIGYEQYF. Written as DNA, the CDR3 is TGTGCCAGCAGCTTAGCGCTTGGCAGACGATCGATCGGTTACGAGCAGTACTTC.

CDR3: CASSPGTSQETQYF. CDR3 coding DNA: TGTGCCAGCAGCCCCGGGACCTCGCAAGAGACCCAGTACTTC. The V and J genes are TRBV2 and TRBJ2-5; D is tentatively TRBD1 or TRBD2 (5 bases each). The germline gives CDR1 SNHLY, CDR2 FYNNEI. This CDR3 is built from 14 residues. The V end lost 6 bases, the J end lost 2 bases, and 13 bases lay between the germline ends.

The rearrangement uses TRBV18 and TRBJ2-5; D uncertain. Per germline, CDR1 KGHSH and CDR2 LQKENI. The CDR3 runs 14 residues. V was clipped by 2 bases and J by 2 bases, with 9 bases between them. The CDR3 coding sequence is TGTGCCAGCTCACCAATAGGCCAGCAAGAGACCCAGTACTTC. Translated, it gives CASSPIGQQETQYF.

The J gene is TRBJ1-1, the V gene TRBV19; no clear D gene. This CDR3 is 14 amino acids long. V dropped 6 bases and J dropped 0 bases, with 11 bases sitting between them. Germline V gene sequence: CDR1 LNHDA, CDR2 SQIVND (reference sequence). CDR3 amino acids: CASRRIEVNTEAFF. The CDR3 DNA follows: TGTGCCAGTAGGCGGATCGAAGTGAACACTGAAGCTTTCTTT.

In DNA form, the CDR3 reads TGTGCCAGCAGCGTAGTCCGGGGTGGCGGGGAGCTGTTTTTT. Its translation is CASSVVRGGGELFF. This sequence joins TRBV9 and TRBJ2-2; TRBD2 is a possible D gene (5 bases). Trimming took 0 bases from V and 7 from J, leaving 10 bases between them. The V gene's germline CDR1 is SGDLS and CDR2 YYNGEE. The CDR3 contains 14 residues. Combining the CDR3 with reference TRBV9 and TRBJ2-2 gives the whole variable domain DSGVTQTPKHLITATGQRVTLRCSPRSGDLSVYWYQQSLDQGLQFLIQYYNGEERAKGNILERFSAQQFPDLHSELNLSSLELGDSALYFCASSVVRGGGELFFGEGSRLTVL.

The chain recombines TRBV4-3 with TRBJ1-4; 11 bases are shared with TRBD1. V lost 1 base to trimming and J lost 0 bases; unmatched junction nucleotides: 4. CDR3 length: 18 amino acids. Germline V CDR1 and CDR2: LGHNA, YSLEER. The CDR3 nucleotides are TGCGCCAGCAGCCAAGCAGGACAGGGGGCTGCAACTAATGAAAAACTGTTTTTT. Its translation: CASSQAGQGAATNEKLFF.

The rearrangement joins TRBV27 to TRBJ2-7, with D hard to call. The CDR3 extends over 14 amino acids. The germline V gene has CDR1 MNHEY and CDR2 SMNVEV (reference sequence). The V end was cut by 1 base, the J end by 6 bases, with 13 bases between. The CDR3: CASSLWSRSSEQYF. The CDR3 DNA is TGTGCCAGCAGTTTATGGTCCAGGTCGAGCGAGCAGTACTTC.

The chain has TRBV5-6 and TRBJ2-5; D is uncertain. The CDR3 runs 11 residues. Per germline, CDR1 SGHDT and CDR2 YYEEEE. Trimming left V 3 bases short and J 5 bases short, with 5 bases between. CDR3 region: CASSSSETQYF. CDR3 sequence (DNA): TGTGCCAGCAGCTCTTCGGAGACCCAGTACTTC.